These 13 T cell receptor beta chains came from one sample sequenced in a study of cytomegalovirus exposure and HLA in healthy donors. 60 Vbeta and 13 Jbeta primers were used in PCR. Sequencing used immunoSEQ multiplex PCR; TCRdb keeps in-frame clones, though not all of them. The sample records roughly 200,000 clones, roughly four fifths being singletons. The specimen sequenced was PBMCs. The receptors derive from a male donor in good health and CMV-seronegative.

This clone was detected a few times. The chain joins TRBV6-5 to TRBJ2-1; no reliable D call. Germline CDR1 reads MNHEY; CDR2 reads SVGAGI. The CDR3 loop spans 13 amino acids. V was shortened by 6 bases and J by 5 bases, with 11 bases between the two germline ends. The CDR3, as DNA: TGTGCCAGCAGACTCCACTCAAACAATGAGCAGTTCTTC. This gives the protein CASRLHSNNEQFF.

V gene TRBV28 combines with J gene TRBJ1-5; 7 nucleotides align to TRBD1. J gave up 5 bases and V 6 bases, and 7 bases lay outside the gene matches. CDR1 is MDHEN, CDR2 SYDVKM, per germline. CDR3 length: 14 residues. DNA of the CDR3: TGTGCCAGCAGACTATCGACAGGGCATCAGCCCCAGCATTTT. Amino acid sequence: CASRLSTGHQPQHF. Looking up the rest from reference TRBV28 and TRBJ1-5 gives the full variable domain: DVKVTQSSRYLVKRTGEKVFLECVQDMDHENMFWYRQDPGLGLRLIYFSYDVKMKEKGDIPEGYSVSREKKERFSLILESASTNQTSMYLCASRLSTGHQPQHFGDGTRLSIL.

The rearrangement links TRBV15 to TRBJ1-4, with 8 bases matching TRBD1. The germline V gene has CDR1 LNHNV and CDR2 YYDKDF (reference sequence). The CDR3 consists of 14 residues. Trimming at V came to 6 bases and at J to 4 bases, leaving 4 bases not matched to a gene. The CDR3 loop reads CATSRTGYNEKLFF. For the CDR3, the DNA is TGTGCCACCAGTCGGACAGGGTATAATGAAAAACTGTTTTTT.

The chain recombines TRBV27 with TRBJ1-3; D remains ambiguous. Germline V gene lookup returns CDR1 MNHEY and CDR2 SMNVEV (reference sequence). The CDR3 consists of 15 residues. The ends were cut back, 3 bases at V and 0 bases at J, with 9 bases in the middle. The CDR3 here is CASSFSSHSGNTIYF. Written as DNA, the CDR3 is TGTGCCAGCAGTTTCTCCAGTCACTCTGGAAACACCATATATTTT.

The chain couples TRBV4-2 to TRBJ1-5, with 9 positions matching TRBD1. After removal of 2 bases from V and 2 bases from J, the junction contained 1 base not matched to a gene. This CDR3 comprises 15 residues. Germline CDR1 LGHNA, CDR2 YNFKEQ. For the CDR3, the DNA is TGTGCCAGCAGCCAAACAGGGGGCGGCAATCAGCCCCAGCATTTT. Its protein is CASSQTGGGNQPQHF.

This clone showed up just once. The chain carries TRBV6-6 and TRBJ1-1; no reliable D call. Trimming left V 2 bases short and J 6 bases short, with 7 bases between. This CDR3 comprises 12 residues. The germline CDR1 and CDR2 sequences are MNHNY and SVGAGI (reference sequence). In DNA form, the CDR3 reads TGTGCCAGCAGTTACAGACATGCTGAAGCTTTCTTT. This gives the protein CASSYRHAEAFF.

The chain uses TRBV6-1 and TRBJ2-3; 7 nucleotides match TRBD1. Per the germline V gene, CDR1 is MNHNS and CDR2 is SASEGT. The CDR3 has 15 amino acids. J gave up 4 bases and V 6 bases, and 10 bases lay outside the gene matches. This chain's CDR3 is CASRSTRQGPDTQYF. The CDR3 DNA is TGTGCCAGCAGATCAACAAGACAGGGCCCAGATACGCAGTATTTT.

This clone was picked up a small number of times. The rearrangement joins TRBV30 to TRBJ1-4, with D tentatively TRBD1 (6 bases). Germline V gene lookup returns CDR1 GTSNPN and CDR2 SVGIG (reference sequence). This CDR3 has 14 amino acids. V was shortened by 2 bases and J by 11 bases, with 18 bases between the two germline ends. DNA for the CDR3: TGTGCCTGGAGTACGGGGGGCGAATTTAGGAAACTGTTTTTT. This translates into CAWSTGGEFRKLFF.

This chain uses TRBV6-6 with TRBJ1-1; D uncertain. The ends were cut back, 6 bases at V and 0 bases at J, with 11 bases in the middle. Germline values: CDR1 MNHNY, CDR2 SVGAGI (reference sequence). The CDR3 is made up of 14 amino acids. DNA of the CDR3: TGTGCCAGCAGCACCGGACTGATGAACACTGAAGCTTTCTTT. Residues: CASSTGLMNTEAFF.

The chain joins TRBV29-1 to TRBJ2-1, with 10 bases aligning to TRBD2. The CDR3 consists of 14 residues. Per germline, CDR1 SQVTM and CDR2 ANQGSEA. V lost 6 bases to trimming and J lost 2 bases; unmatched junction nucleotides: 4. The CDR3 here is CSVELAGPYNEQFF. CDR3 in DNA: TGCAGCGTCGAACTAGCGGGGCCCTACAATGAGCAGTTCTTC.

The V call is TRBV25-1, the J call TRBJ1-5; TRBD1 matches at 9 bases. The CDR3 runs to 15 residues. V lost 4 bases to trimming and J lost 8 bases; unmatched junction nucleotides: 9. Germline V gene data show CDR1 as MGHDK and CDR2 as SYGVNS. DNA for the CDR3: TGTGCCAGCAGTGCGGGGACAGGGATCATTGAGCCCCAGCATTTT. Translation gives CASSAGTGIIEPQHF.

This chain uses TRBV4-2 with TRBJ2-6; maybe TRBD1 (6 bases). The ends were cut back, 4 bases at V and 0 bases at J, with 13 bases in the middle. Germline CDR1 LGHNA, CDR2 YNFKEQ. The CDR3 consists of 17 residues. CDR3 in DNA: TGTGCCAGCAGCCCCAGGACAGACGGCTCTGGGGCCAACGTCCTGACTTTC. Residues: CASSPRTDGSGANVLTF.

This chain joins TRBV30 and TRBJ2-5; possibly TRBD1 for D (6 bases). V lost 4 bases and J lost 5, with 17 bases in between. Germline V gives CDR1 GTSNPN, CDR2 SVGIG (reference sequence). The CDR3 consists of 14 residues. The CDR3 here is CAWIFRGFGETQYF. In nucleotides, the CDR3 is TGTGCCTGGATCTTTAGGGGGTTCGGGGAGACCCAGTACTTC. Based on the CDR3 plus reference TRBV30 and TRBJ2-5, the full variable domain is SQTIHQWPATLVQPVGSPLSLECTVEGTSNPNLYWYRQAAGRGLQLLFYSVGIGQISSEVPQNLSASRPQDRQFILSSKKLLLSDSGFYLCAWIFRGFGETQYFGPGTRLLVL.